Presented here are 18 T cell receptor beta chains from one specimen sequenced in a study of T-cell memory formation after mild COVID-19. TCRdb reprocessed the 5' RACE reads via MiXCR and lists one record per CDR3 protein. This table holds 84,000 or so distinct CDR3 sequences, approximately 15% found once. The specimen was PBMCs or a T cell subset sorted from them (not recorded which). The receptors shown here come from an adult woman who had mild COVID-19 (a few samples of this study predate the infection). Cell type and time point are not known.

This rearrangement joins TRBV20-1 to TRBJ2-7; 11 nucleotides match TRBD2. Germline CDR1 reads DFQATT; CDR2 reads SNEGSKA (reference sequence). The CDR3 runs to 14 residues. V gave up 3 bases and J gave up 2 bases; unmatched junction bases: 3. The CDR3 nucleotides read TGCAGTGCTAGTTCGACTAGCGGGACCTACGAGCAGTACTTC. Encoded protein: CSASSTSGTYEQYF.

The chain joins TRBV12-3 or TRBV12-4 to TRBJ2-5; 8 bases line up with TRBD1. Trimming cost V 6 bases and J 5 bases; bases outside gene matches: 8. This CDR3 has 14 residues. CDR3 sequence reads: CASRTTTGDETQYF. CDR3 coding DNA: TGTGCCAGCAGGACCACGACAGGGGACGAGACCCAGTACTTC.

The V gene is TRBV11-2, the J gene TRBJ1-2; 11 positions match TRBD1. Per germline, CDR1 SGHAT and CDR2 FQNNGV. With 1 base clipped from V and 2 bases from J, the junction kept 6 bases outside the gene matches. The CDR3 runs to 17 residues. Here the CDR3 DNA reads TGTGCCAGCAGCTTAGGGACAGGGGGCACCTTAAACTATGGCTACACCTTC. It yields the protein CASSLGTGGTLNYGYTF.

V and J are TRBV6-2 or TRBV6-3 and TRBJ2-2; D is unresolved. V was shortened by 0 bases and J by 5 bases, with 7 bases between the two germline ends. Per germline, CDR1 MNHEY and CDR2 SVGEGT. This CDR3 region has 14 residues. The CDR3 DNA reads TGTGCCAGCAGTTACTCGTTGTCGACCGGGGAGCTGTTTTTT. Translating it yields CASSYSLSTGELFF.

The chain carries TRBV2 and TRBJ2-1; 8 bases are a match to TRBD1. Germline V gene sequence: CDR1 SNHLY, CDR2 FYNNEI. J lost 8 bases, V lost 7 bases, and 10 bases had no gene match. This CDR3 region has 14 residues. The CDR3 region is CASTSGGTGDEQFF. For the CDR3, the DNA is TGTGCCAGCACGTCAGGGGGCACGGGCGATGAGCAGTTCTTC.

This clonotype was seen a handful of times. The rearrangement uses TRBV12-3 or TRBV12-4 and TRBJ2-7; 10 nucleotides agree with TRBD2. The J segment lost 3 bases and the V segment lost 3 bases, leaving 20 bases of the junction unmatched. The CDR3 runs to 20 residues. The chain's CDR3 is CASSFRPLEVAGGSLYEQYF. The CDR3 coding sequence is TGTGCCAGCAGTTTCCGGCCCCTGGAGGTAGCGGGGGGTTCTCTCTACGAGCAGTACTTC.

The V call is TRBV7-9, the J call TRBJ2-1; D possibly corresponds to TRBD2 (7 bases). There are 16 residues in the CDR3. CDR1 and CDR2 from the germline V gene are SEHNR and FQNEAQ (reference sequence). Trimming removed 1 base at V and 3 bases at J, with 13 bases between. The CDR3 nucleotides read TGTGCCAGCAGCTTAGTATCGGGGGGCCGCTACAATGAGCAGTTCTTC. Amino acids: CASSLVSGGRYNEQFF.

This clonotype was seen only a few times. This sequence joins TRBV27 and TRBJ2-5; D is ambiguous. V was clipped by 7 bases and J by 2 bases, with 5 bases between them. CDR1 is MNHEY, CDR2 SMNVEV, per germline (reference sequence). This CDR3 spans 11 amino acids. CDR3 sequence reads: CASKAQETQYF. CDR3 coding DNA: TGTGCCAGCAAGGCTCAAGAGACCCAGTACTTC.

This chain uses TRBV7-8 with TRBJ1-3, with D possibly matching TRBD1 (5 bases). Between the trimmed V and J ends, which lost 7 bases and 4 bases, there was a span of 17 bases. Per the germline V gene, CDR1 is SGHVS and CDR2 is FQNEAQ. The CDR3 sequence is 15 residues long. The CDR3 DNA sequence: TGTGCCAGCACCCCTCTTAGGGGAAAGGGAAACACCATATATTTT. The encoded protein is CASTPLRGKGNTIYF.

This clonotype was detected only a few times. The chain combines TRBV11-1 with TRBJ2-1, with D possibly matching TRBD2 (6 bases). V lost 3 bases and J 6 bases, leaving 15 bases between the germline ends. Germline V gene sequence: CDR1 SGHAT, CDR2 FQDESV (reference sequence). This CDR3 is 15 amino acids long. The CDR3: CASSFPRTTVNEQFF. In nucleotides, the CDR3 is TGTGCCAGCAGCTTTCCCCGGACTACGGTCAATGAGCAGTTCTTC.

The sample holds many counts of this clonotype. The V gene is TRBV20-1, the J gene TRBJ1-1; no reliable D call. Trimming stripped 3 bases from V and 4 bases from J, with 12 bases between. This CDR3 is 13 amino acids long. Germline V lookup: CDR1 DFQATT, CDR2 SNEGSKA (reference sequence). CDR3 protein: CSASSGSPTEAFF. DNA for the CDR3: TGCAGTGCTAGCTCGGGTTCCCCCACTGAAGCTTTCTTT.

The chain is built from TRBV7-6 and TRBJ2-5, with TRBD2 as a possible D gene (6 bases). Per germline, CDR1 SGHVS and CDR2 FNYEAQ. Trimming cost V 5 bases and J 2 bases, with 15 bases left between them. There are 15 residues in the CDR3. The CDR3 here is CASSPIRDLQETQYF. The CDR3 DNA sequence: TGTGCCAGCAGCCCGATCCGGGACTTACAAGAGACCCAGTACTTC.

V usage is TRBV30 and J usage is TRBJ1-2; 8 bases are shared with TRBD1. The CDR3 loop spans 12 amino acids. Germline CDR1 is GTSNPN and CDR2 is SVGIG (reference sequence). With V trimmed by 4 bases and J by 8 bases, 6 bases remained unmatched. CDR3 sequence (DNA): TGTGCCTGGATCCGGACAGGGCCCGGCTACACCTTC. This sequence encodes CAWIRTGPGYTF.

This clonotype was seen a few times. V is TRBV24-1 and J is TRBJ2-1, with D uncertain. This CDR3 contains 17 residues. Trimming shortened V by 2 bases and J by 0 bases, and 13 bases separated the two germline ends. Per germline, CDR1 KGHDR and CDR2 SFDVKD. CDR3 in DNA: TGTGCCACCAGTGATTCCGGACCTCTCAGCTCCTACAATGAGCAGTTCTTC. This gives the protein CATSDSGPLSSYNEQFF.

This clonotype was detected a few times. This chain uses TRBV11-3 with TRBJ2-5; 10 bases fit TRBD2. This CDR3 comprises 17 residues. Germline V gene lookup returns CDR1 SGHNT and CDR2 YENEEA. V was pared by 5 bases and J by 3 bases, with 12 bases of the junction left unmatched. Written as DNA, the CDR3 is TGTGCCAGCAGCCCGGGGATAGCGGGGGGACTAGAAGAGACCCAGTACTTC. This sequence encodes CASSPGIAGGLEETQYF. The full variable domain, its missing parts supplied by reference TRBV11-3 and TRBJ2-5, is EAGVVQSPRYKIIEKKQPVAFWCNPISGHNTLYWYLQNLGQGPELLIRYENEEAVDDSQLPKDRFSAERLKGVDSTLKIQPAELGDSAVYLCASSPGIAGGLEETQYFGPGTRLLVL.

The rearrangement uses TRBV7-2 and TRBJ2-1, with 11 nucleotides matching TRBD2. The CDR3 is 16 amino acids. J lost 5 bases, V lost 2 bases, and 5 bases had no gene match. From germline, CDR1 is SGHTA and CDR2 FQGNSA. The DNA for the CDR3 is TGTGCCAGCAGCTTACTACTAGCGGGAGTTCACAATGAGCAGTTCTTC. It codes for CASSLLLAGVHNEQFF.

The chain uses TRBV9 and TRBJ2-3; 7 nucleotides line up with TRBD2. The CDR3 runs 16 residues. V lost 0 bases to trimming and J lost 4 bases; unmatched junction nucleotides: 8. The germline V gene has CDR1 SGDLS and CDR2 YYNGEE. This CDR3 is CASSVAGGGFADTQYF. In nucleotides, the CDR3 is TGTGCCAGCAGCGTAGCGGGCGGGGGTTTCGCAGATACGCAGTATTTT. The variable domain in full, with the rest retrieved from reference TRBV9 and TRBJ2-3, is DSGVTQTPKHLITATGQRVTLRCSPRSGDLSVYWYQQSLDQGLQFLIQYYNGEERAKGNILERFSAQQFPDLHSELNLSSLELGDSALYFCASSVAGGGFADTQYFGPGTRLTVL.

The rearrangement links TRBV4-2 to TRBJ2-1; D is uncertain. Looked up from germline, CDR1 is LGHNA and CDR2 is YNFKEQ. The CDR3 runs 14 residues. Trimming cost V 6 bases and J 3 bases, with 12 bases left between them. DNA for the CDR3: TGTGCCAGCAGTCCAAAAGATAACTACAATGAGCAGTTCTTC. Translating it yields CASSPKDNYNEQFF.